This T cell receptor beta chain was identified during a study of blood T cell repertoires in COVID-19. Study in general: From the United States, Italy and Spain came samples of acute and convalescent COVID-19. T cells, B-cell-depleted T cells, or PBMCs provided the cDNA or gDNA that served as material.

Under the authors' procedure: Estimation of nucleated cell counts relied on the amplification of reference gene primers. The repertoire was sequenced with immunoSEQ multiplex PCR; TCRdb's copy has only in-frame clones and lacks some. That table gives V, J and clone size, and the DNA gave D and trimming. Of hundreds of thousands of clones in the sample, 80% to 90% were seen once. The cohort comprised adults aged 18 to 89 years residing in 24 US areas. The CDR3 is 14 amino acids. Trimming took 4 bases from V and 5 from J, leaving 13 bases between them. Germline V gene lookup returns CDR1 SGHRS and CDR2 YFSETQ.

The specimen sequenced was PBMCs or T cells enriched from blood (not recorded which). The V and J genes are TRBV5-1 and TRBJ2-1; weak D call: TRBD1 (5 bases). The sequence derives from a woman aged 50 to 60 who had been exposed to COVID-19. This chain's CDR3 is CASSVRDMDNEQFF. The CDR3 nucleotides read TGCGCCAGCAGCGTCAGGGATATGGACAATGAGCAGTTCTTC.